This TCR beta chain was sequenced for a study of blood T cell repertoires in COVID-19. Libraries were prepared by immunoSEQ multiplex PCR; TCRdb keeps only in-frame clonotypes and omits some of them. The sample yields 120,000 to 150,000 clones, over 80% seen once. The CDR3 loop spans 12 amino acids. Germline loops: CDR1 MDHEN, CDR2 SYDVKM. Trimming took 2 bases from V and 5 from J, leaving 6 bases between them. V and J are TRBV28 and TRBJ1-1, with D hard to call. This TCR was recovered from a woman in her thirties or forties with active or convalescent COVID-19. Sequenced: peripheral blood. DNA for the CDR3: TGTGCCAGCAGTTTACCCCAGACTGAAGCTTTCTTT. Translated, it gives CASSLPQTEAFF.